The 23 T cell receptor beta chains in this list originate from one sample, sequenced in a study of cytomegalovirus exposure and HLA in healthy donors. Here immunoSEQ multiplex PCR was the method, and the copy in TCRdb shows in-frame clones only, minus some. The sample holds roughly 150,000 clones; over 90% are singletons and the top ten take 1.8%. Sequenced input: PBMCs. Receptor source: a young man in good health and CMV-seropositive.

This chain connects TRBV27 to TRBJ2-5, with a weak D call TRBD2 (6 bases). V was pared by 4 bases and J by 5 bases, with 17 bases between. CDR3 size: 15 residues. The germline V gene encodes CDR1 MNHEY and CDR2 SMNVEV (reference sequence). The CDR3 DNA is TGTGCCAGCAGTTCTCGGGAGTTGGTCGGGGAGACCCAGTACTTC. Its translation is CASSSRELVGETQYF.

The chain couples TRBV28 to TRBJ1-5; D uncertain. The CDR3 length is 17 residues. V lost 5 bases and J lost 2, with 19 bases in between. Per the germline V gene, CDR1 is MDHEN and CDR2 is SYDVKM. In nucleotides, the CDR3 is TGTGCCAGCAGTAAGAGGGTGGGCGGCGGAGGCAATCAGCCCCAGCATTTT. This encodes CASSKRVGGGGNQPQHF.

This chain connects TRBV13 to TRBJ2-1; a possible D gene is TRBD2 (5 bases). From germline, CDR1 is PRHDT and CDR2 FYEKMQ (reference sequence). The ends were cut back, 5 bases at V and 2 bases at J, with 16 bases in the middle. The CDR3 sequence is 16 residues long. CDR3 sequence: CASSPTRTTTYNEQFF. The CDR3 region has the DNA TGTGCCAGCAGCCCTACTAGGACGACGACCTACAATGAGCAGTTCTTC.

V usage is TRBV30 and J usage is TRBJ1-1, with D perhaps TRBD1 (5 bases). CDR3 length equals 14 residues. V dropped 0 bases and J dropped 3 bases, with 11 bases sitting between them. Germline assignment: CDR1 GTSNPN and CDR2 SVGIG (reference sequence). In DNA, the CDR3 is TGTGCCTGGAGTGTACGGGGGAGCCACACTGAAGCTTTCTTT. This encodes CAWSVRGSHTEAFF.

The genes are TRBV9 and TRBJ2-3; possible D gene TRBD2, 6 bases. The CDR3 runs 15 residues. The V gene lost 1 base and the J gene lost 0 bases, with 9 bases spanning the gap. Germline CDR1 and CDR2: SGDLS and YYNGEE. Written as DNA, the CDR3 is TGTGCCAGCAGCGTATACGGGAGTAGCACAGATACGCAGTATTTT. Its protein product is CASSVYGSSTDTQYF.

The chain employs TRBV2 and TRBJ2-2, with D possibly TRBD1 on 6 matching bases. The germline V gene has CDR1 SNHLY and CDR2 FYNNEI. The CDR3 extends over 12 amino acids. V lost 10 bases and J lost 2, with 8 bases in between. CDR3 in amino acids: CAKGQNTGELFF. DNA for the CDR3: TGTGCCAAGGGACAAAACACCGGGGAGCTGTTTTTT.

The rearrangement links TRBV28 to TRBJ2-3; 11 bases align to TRBD2. The length of the CDR3 is 14 residues. Trimming at V came to 7 bases and at J to 6 bases, leaving 6 bases not matched to a gene. Looked up from germline, CDR1 is MDHEN and CDR2 is SYDVKM. In nucleotides, the CDR3 is TGTGCCAGCAATAGCGGGAGGGCCGCGGATACGCAGTATTTT. This translates into CASNSGRAADTQYF.

The genes are TRBV29-1 and TRBJ2-4; TRBD1 might be the D (6 bases). The germline V gene encodes CDR1 SQVTM and CDR2 ANQGSEA. The CDR3 is 12 residues long. V lost 7 bases and J 2 bases, leaving 9 bases between the germline ends. Written as DNA, the CDR3 is TGCAGCGGAACAGGGTCCAAAAACATTCAGTACTTC. It translates to CSGTGSKNIQYF.

V usage is TRBV28 and J usage is TRBJ1-5, with 7 bases fitting TRBD1. The J segment lost 7 bases and the V segment lost 5 bases, leaving 5 bases of the junction unmatched. Per germline, CDR1 MDHEN and CDR2 SYDVKM. The CDR3 has 13 residues. The CDR3 DNA is TGTGCCAGCAGTCCAAACAGGGGACAGCCCCAGCATTTT. It specifies CASSPNRGQPQHF.

The chain is built from TRBV28 and TRBJ2-5; 7 bases match TRBD2. The CDR3 covers 13 residues. CDR1 is MDHEN, CDR2 SYDVKM, per germline. The V segment lost 10 bases and the J segment 5 bases; nucleotides outside the gene matches: 10. CDR3 sequence reads: CATVTAGVETQYF. CDR3 DNA: TGTGCCACCGTAACGGCGGGAGTGGAGACCCAGTACTTC.

This clone has only one observation. The chain carries TRBV4-1 and TRBJ1-5; 7 nucleotides match TRBD1. CDR3 size: 15 residues. The germline V gene has CDR1 MGHRA and CDR2 YSYEKL. Trimming at V came to 4 bases and at J to 1 base, leaving 4 bases not matched to a gene. CDR3 nucleotides: TGCGCCAGCAGCCGTCGGGGACAGAGCAATCAGCCCCAGCATTTT. This translates into CASSRRGQSNQPQHF.

The chain has TRBV27 and TRBJ2-5, with 7 bases lining up with TRBD1. V lost 6 bases, J lost 2 bases, and 6 bases stayed unmatched. The CDR3 sequence is 14 residues long. Germline V gene sequence: CDR1 MNHEY, CDR2 SMNVEV (reference sequence). The CDR3 is CASRRQGSQETQYF. The CDR3 region has the DNA TGTGCCAGCAGACGACAGGGATCTCAAGAGACCCAGTACTTC.

This clone was seen a single time. The sample contains more than one DNA sequence encoding this CDR3. V and J are TRBV2 and TRBJ2-7; 8 bases map to TRBD1. Trimming took 2 bases from V and 2 from J; bases not matched to a gene: 2. Germline loops: CDR1 SNHLY, CDR2 FYNNEI. The CDR3 length is 14 residues. The CDR3 DNA is TGTGCCAGCAGTGAACAGGGGGCCCCCTACGAGCAGTACTTC. This encodes CASSEQGAPYEQYF.

The V and J genes are TRBV2 and TRBJ1-5, with 7 bases lining up with TRBD1. This CDR3 contains 14 residues. In germline, CDR1 is SNHLY, CDR2 FYNNEI. After removal of 7 bases from V and 3 bases from J, the junction contained 6 bases not matched to a gene. The CDR3 nucleotides read TGTGCCAGCATGATGGGACAGTTCAATCAGCCCCAGCATTTT. This sequence encodes CASMMGQFNQPQHF.

V usage is TRBV29-1 and J usage is TRBJ1-1; 7 nucleotides line up with TRBD1. This CDR3 is 15 amino acids long. From germline, CDR1 is SQVTM and CDR2 ANQGSEA. The J segment lost 5 bases and the V segment lost 7 bases, leaving 16 bases of the junction unmatched. The CDR3 loop is CSASRDRAGSTEAFF. As DNA, the CDR3 is TGCAGCGCTTCTCGCGACAGGGCTGGTAGTACTGAAGCTTTCTTT.

The V call is TRBV6-5, the J call TRBJ2-1; no firm D call. Trimming stripped 6 bases from V and 2 bases from J, with 14 bases between. This CDR3 has 15 amino acids. Germline CDR1 reads MNHEY; CDR2 reads SVGAGI. The CDR3 spells CASRTLRLTYNEQFF. The CDR3 region has the DNA TGTGCCAGCAGAACCCTACGTTTAACCTACAATGAGCAGTTCTTC.

This clone occurred once. This chain connects TRBV5-6 to TRBJ1-4; 10 positions agree with TRBD1. Germline CDR1 SGHDT, CDR2 YYEEEE. This CDR3 spans 14 amino acids. Trimming removed 3 bases from V and 7 bases from J; junction bases left unmatched: 3. CDR3 sequence: CASSSTGGSEKLFF. CDR3 in DNA: TGTGCCAGCAGCTCGACAGGGGGCAGTGAAAAACTGTTTTTT.

This chain uses TRBV14 with TRBJ1-1, with 9 nucleotides matching TRBD1. V lost 3 bases and J lost 4; bases outside the gene matches: 6. The CDR3 runs to 15 residues. CDR1 SGHDN and CDR2 FVKESK come from the germline V gene. Here the CDR3 reads CASSQGQGFVTEAFF. CDR3 DNA: TGTGCCAGCAGCCAGGGACAGGGATTTGTCACTGAAGCTTTCTTT.

V is TRBV11-2 and J is TRBJ2-2; 11 bases are shared with TRBD2. Germline V gives CDR1 SGHAT, CDR2 FQNNGV. V was pared by 5 bases and J by 4 bases, with 3 bases of the junction left unmatched. CDR3 length: 15 amino acids. CDR3 coding DNA: TGTGCCAGCAGCACCACTAGCGGGAGCACCGGGGAGCTGTTTTTT. Amino acid sequence: CASSTTSGSTGELFF. The whole variable domain, filled in from reference TRBV11-2 and TRBJ2-2, reads EAGVAQSPRYKIIEKRQSVAFWCNPISGHATLYWYQQILGQGPKLLIQFQNNGVVDDSQLPKDRFSAERLKGVDSTLKIQPAKLEDSAVYLCASSTTSGSTGELFFGEGSRLTVL.

The rearrangement links TRBV2 to TRBJ2-3, with TRBD1 identical over 9 bases. Germline CDR1 is SNHLY and CDR2 is FYNNEI. This CDR3 contains 14 residues. The ends lost 9 bases at V and 6 bases at J; junction bases unmatched: 10. This chain's CDR3 is CASTGQGVGDTQYF. CDR3 DNA: TGTGCCAGTACGGGACAGGGTGTAGGGGATACGCAGTATTTT. Supplemented by reference TRBV2 and TRBJ2-3, the full variable domain reads EPEVTQTPSHQVTQMGQEVILRCVPISNHLYFYWYRQILGQKVEFLVSFYNNEISEKSEIFDDQFSVERPDGSNFTLKIRSTKLEDSAMYFCASTGQGVGDTQYFGPGTRLTVL.

The count of this clone is one. The rearrangement joins TRBV9 to TRBJ2-5, with 9 positions matching TRBD2. Germline lookup yields CDR1 SGDLS and CDR2 YYNGEE. The V segment lost 6 bases and the J segment 5 bases; nucleotides outside the gene matches: 11. The CDR3 is 15 residues long. CDR3 in amino acids: CASNSGSQRRETQYF. The CDR3 bases are TGTGCCAGCAATAGCGGGAGTCAGCGAAGGGAGACCCAGTACTTC.

The V call is TRBV27, the J call TRBJ2-5, with D perhaps matching TRBD2 (6 bases). The CDR3 runs to 14 residues. Deletions cut 5 bases from V and 5 bases from J, with 15 bases between. CDR1 and CDR2 from the germline V gene are MNHEY and SMNVEV (reference sequence). The CDR3 here is CASSVGSRRETQYF. CDR3 coding DNA: TGTGCCAGCAGTGTCGGGAGCCGGAGGGAGACCCAGTACTTC.

The genes are TRBV5-1 and TRBJ1-1, with D uncertain. This CDR3 is 13 amino acids long. From germline, CDR1 is SGHRS and CDR2 YFSETQ. Trimming stripped 0 bases from V and 7 bases from J, with 10 bases between. The CDR3 region has the DNA TGCGCCAGCAGCTTGGATGGGTGGAGTGAAGCTTTCTTT. This encodes CASSLDGWSEAFF.